One TCR beta chain is described in this entry. The CDR3 runs 15 residues. The germline CDR1 and CDR2 sequences are SGHRS and YFSETQ. After removal of 5 bases from V and 4 bases from J, the junction contained 6 bases not matched to a gene. The data were obtained in a study of blood T cell repertoires in COVID-19. Looking at the study overall: From the United States, Italy and Spain came samples of acute and convalescent COVID-19. Sample material is recorded as cDNA or gDNA derived from T cells, B-cell-depleted T cells, or PBMCs.

Authors' data handling: Quantification of nucleated cells was approximated via reference gene primer amplification. This table comes from immunoSEQ multiplex PCR, and its TCRdb copy is limited to in-frame clones, with some not included. V and J calls and clone size are those listed in that table; D and trimming were worked out from the DNA. The data hold 150,000 to 200,000 clones, with around 83% observed a single time. The chain couples TRBV5-1 to TRBJ2-1; 10 bases fit TRBD2. The sample consisted of peripheral blood. This clonotype was obtained from a woman aged 55-69 years with acute or convalescent COVID-19. CDR3 region: CASRAGLAVYNEQFF. The CDR3 region has the DNA TGCGCCAGCAGGGCAGGACTAGCGGTTTACAATGAGCAGTTCTTC. Full variable domain (outside the CDR3, taken from reference TRBV5-1 and TRBJ2-1): KAGVTQTPRYLIKTRGQQVTLSCSPISGHRSVSWYQQTPGQGLQFLFEYFSETQRNKGNFPGRFSGRQFSNSRSEMNVSTLELGDSALYLCASRAGLAVYNEQFFGPGTRLTVL.